This T cell receptor (beta chain) was documented in a study of PD-L1 blockade in urothelial cancer. Study-level information: Patients arrived having already received 0 to 3 prior chemotherapy regimens. Reported median T cell count for blood samples was around 140,000.

Profiled with immunoSEQ multiplex PCR; TCRdb holds only in-frame clones, not every one. Of nearly 35,000 clones listed, approximately 80% are singletons. The time point was: pretreatment peripheral blood. V gave up 2 bases and J gave up 1 base; unmatched junction bases: 1. CDR1 is SGHRS and CDR2 is YFSETQ in the germline V gene. The CDR3 consists of 15 residues. The source material was PBMCs, sampled around atezolizumab (anti-PD-L1) treatment. The chain combines TRBV5-1 with TRBJ2-3; the match to TRBD1 covers 10 bases. This TCR was recovered from a man aged 55 to 69 with urothelial cancer. CDR3 nucleotides: TGCGCCAGCAGCTTAGGGACAGGGGGCACAGATACGCAGTATTTT. This translates into CASSLGTGGTDTQYF.